The clone carrying this T cell receptor (beta chain) showed up just a few times. Clones were read by immunoSEQ multiplex PCR, and TCRdb kept only the in-frame ones, dropping some. The sample lists some 51,000 clones; nearly 95% were seen once. This entry belongs to a study of T cell changes during pregnancy in multiple sclerosis. The TCR sequence derives from a female donor with multiple sclerosis, enrolled in a pregnancy study. Sequencing was performed on CD4+ T cells from peripheral blood mononuclear cells, taken in the first trimester of pregnancy.

The CDR3 region is CASSLTGDYGYTF. The CDR3 bases are TGTGCCAGCAGTCTTACAGGGGACTATGGCTACACCTTC. The genes are TRBV27 and TRBJ1-2; the match to TRBD1 covers 7 bases. V gave up 5 bases and J gave up 3 bases; unmatched junction bases: 3. Germline V gives CDR1 MNHEY, CDR2 SMNVEV (reference sequence). The CDR3 sequence is 13 residues long.